One and the same sample provided the 26 T cell receptor beta chains below, sequenced in a study of blood T cell repertoires in COVID-19. Assay: immunoSEQ multiplex PCR; the TCRdb copy retains only in-frame clones and omits some. Of 45,000 or so clones listed, approximately 86% are singletons. Sequencing was performed on peripheral blood. These receptors were obtained from a woman over 75 in a cohort sampled during active or convalescent COVID-19.

The rearrangement links TRBV27 to TRBJ2-1, with 7 bases aligning to TRBD2. V lost 2 bases to trimming and J lost 6 bases; unmatched junction nucleotides: 1. Germline values: CDR1 MNHEY, CDR2 SMNVEV (reference sequence). CDR3 length: 13 amino acids. CDR3 sequence (DNA): TGTGCCAGCAGTTTAACTAGCGTCAATGAGCAGTTCTTC. Translated, it gives CASSLTSVNEQFF.

This chain connects TRBV5-4 to TRBJ2-5; a weak D match, TRBD2 (6 bases). The CDR3 runs 17 residues. V was trimmed by 5 bases and J by 5 bases, leaving 25 bases between them. CDR1 is SGHNT and CDR2 is YYREEE in the germline V gene (reference sequence). The CDR3 here is CASRNGVGTPLLETQYF. The CDR3 bases are TGTGCCAGCAGAAATGGAGTAGGGACTCCCTTGCTGGAGACCCAGTACTTC.

The rearrangement uses TRBV7-8 and TRBJ2-2, with TRBD2 identical over 11 bases. The CDR3 length is 14 residues. Germline V CDR1 and CDR2: SGHVS, FQNEAQ. V trimming: 10 bases; J trimming: 5 bases; junction bases outside the gene matches: 6. The CDR3 bases are TGTGCCATACCTACTAGCGGGAGAACCGGGGAGCTGTTTTTT. Translated, it gives CAIPTSGRTGELFF.

This clone was observed a handful of times. V usage is TRBV12-3 or TRBV12-4 and J usage is TRBJ1-3, with D maybe TRBD1 (5 bases). The CDR3 loop spans 13 amino acids. V gave up 6 bases and J gave up 8 bases, with 14 bases separating them. DNA of the CDR3: TGTGCCAGCAGAATTCAGGGCGCGGACACCATATATTTT. This translates into CASRIQGADTIYF.

V usage is TRBV12-3 or TRBV12-4 and J usage is TRBJ1-1; TRBD1 is a possible D gene (6 bases). The CDR3 runs to 12 residues. Trimming took 6 bases from V and 4 from J, leaving 9 bases between them. DNA of the CDR3: TGTGCCAGCAGGCAGGGGCCCACTGAAGCTTTCTTT. This sequence encodes CASRQGPTEAFF.

V gene TRBV9 combines with J gene TRBJ2-2; D is undetermined. Trimming removed 0 bases from V and 3 bases from J, with 6 bases in between. Germline V gene lookup returns CDR1 SGDLS and CDR2 YYNGEE. The CDR3 totals 14 residues. The CDR3 bases are TGTGCCAGCAGCGTAGGTCCTTACACCGGGGAGCTGTTTTTT. It encodes CASSVGPYTGELFF.

The V gene is TRBV19, the J gene TRBJ1-6; TRBD1 aligns across 10 bases. The CDR3 has 14 amino acids. The V gene end was trimmed by 9 bases and the J gene end by 8 bases; junction bases not matched to a gene: 7. CDR1 is LNHDA and CDR2 is SQIVND in the germline V gene (reference sequence). CDR3 residues: CASRGGTGDSPLHF. The CDR3 nucleotides read TGTGCCAGCCGCGGGGGGACAGGGGATTCACCCCTCCACTTT.

The V and J genes are TRBV5-1 and TRBJ2-7, with 11 bases identical to TRBD2. The V segment lost 0 bases and the J segment 3 bases; nucleotides outside the gene matches: 2. Germline V gene data show CDR1 as SGHRS and CDR2 as YFSETQ. The CDR3 is 15 residues long. The CDR3 nucleotides are TGCGCCAGCAGCTTGGGACTAGCGGGGTACTACGAGCAGTACTTC. As protein: CASSLGLAGYYEQYF.

This clone was counted a few times. The chain joins TRBV6-5 to TRBJ1-1; D remains ambiguous. Per germline, CDR1 MNHEY and CDR2 SVGAGI. This CDR3 comprises 14 residues. V lost 3 bases and J 1 base, leaving 9 bases between the germline ends. In DNA, the CDR3 is TGTGCCAGCAGTTATGGGTGGAGGAACACTGAAGCTTTCTTT. Translating it yields CASSYGWRNTEAFF.

This clone has a handful of counts. The CDR3 reads CASSLRLGQGNTEAFF. The CDR3 DNA reads TGTGCCAGCAGCTTAAGGCTTGGACAGGGGAACACTGAAGCTTTCTTT. V gene TRBV7-8 combines with J gene TRBJ1-1; 8 bases align to TRBD1. This CDR3 is built from 16 residues. Germline V gene lookup returns CDR1 SGHVS and CDR2 FQNEAQ. With V trimmed by 2 bases and J by 1 base, 6 bases remained unmatched.

This clone was seen just once. The chain joins TRBV3-1 (or the pseudogene TRBV3-2) to TRBJ1-2; D unresolved. The V end was cut by 2 bases, the J end by 10 bases, with 8 bases between. The CDR3 has 11 amino acids. Germline V gene lookup returns CDR1 LGHDT and CDR2 YNNKEL (reference sequence). CDR3 amino acids: CASSQLLVYTF. CDR3 sequence (DNA): TGTGCCAGCAGCCAACTCCTCGTCTACACCTTC.

The chain couples TRBV6-6 to TRBJ2-7; D unclear. This CDR3 is built from 14 residues. CDR1 and CDR2 (germline): MNHNY, SVGAGI (reference sequence). V dropped 5 bases and J dropped 0 bases, with 11 bases sitting between them. In DNA, the CDR3 is TGTGCCAGCAGTCCGTCTCTGAGCTCCTACGAGCAGTACTTC. Translation: CASSPSLSSYEQYF.

The V call is TRBV6-5, the J call TRBJ1-1, with 7 positions matching TRBD1. The V gene's germline CDR1 is MNHEY and CDR2 SVGAGI. CDR3 length equals 14 residues. The ends lost 6 bases at V and 0 bases at J; junction bases unmatched: 4. The CDR3 is CASSPGQLNTEAFF. In DNA form, the CDR3 reads TGTGCCAGCAGCCCGGGACAGCTGAACACTGAAGCTTTCTTT.

The V gene is TRBV5-5, the J gene TRBJ2-7, with a weak D call TRBD2 (5 bases). Trimming took 4 bases from V and 0 from J, leaving 14 bases between them. Germline CDR1 reads SGHKS; CDR2 reads YYEKEE (reference sequence). The CDR3 has 15 residues. The DNA for the CDR3 is TGTGCCAGCAGCGAGGGTGGCAGCGTCTCCTACGAGCAGTACTTC. Translating it yields CASSEGGSVSYEQYF.

The chain joins TRBV6-5 to TRBJ1-6; D may be TRBD1 (5 bases). The CDR3 extends over 15 amino acids. Germline V lookup: CDR1 MNHEY, CDR2 SVGAGI. The V and J ends lost 1 base and 10 bases respectively, with 14 bases between them. The CDR3 sequence: CASSYWAGRGSPLHF. The CDR3 coding sequence is TGTGCCAGCAGTTACTGGGCAGGGCGGGGGTCACCCCTCCACTTT.

The genes are TRBV5-1 and TRBJ1-2; tentatively, D is TRBD1 (6 bases). V was pared by 2 bases and J by 8 bases, with 13 bases between. Germline V gene data show CDR1 as SGHRS and CDR2 as YFSETQ. This CDR3 has 13 residues. The CDR3 coding sequence is TGCGCCAGCAGCTTCGAAACAGGGCAAGGCTACACCTTC. It yields the protein CASSFETGQGYTF.

The J gene is TRBJ2-7, the V gene TRBV5-6; D is ambiguous. From germline, CDR1 is SGHDT and CDR2 YYEEEE. The CDR3 has 13 residues. V was shortened by 1 base and J by 1 base, with 6 bases between the two germline ends. This chain's CDR3 is CASSLTDSYEQYF. DNA of the CDR3: TGTGCCAGCAGCTTGACAGATTCCTACGAGCAGTACTTC.

The V and J genes are TRBV24-1 and TRBJ2-1; possible D gene TRBD1, 5 bases. CDR3 length equals 12 residues. Per the germline V gene, CDR1 is KGHDR and CDR2 is SFDVKD. The V end was cut by 4 bases, the J end by 6 bases, with 6 bases between. The CDR3 region is CATSEGANEQFF. The CDR3 DNA sequence: TGTGCCACCAGTGAAGGGGCCAATGAGCAGTTCTTC.

The gene calls are TRBV11-3 and TRBJ2-2; 9 bases are a match to TRBD1. J was trimmed by 1 base and V by 3 bases; bases with no gene match: 3. The CDR3 consists of 16 residues. Looked up from germline, CDR1 is SGHNT and CDR2 is YENEEA. CDR3 nucleotides: TGTGCCAGCAGCTTCCCGGGACAGGGGAACACCGGGGAGCTGTTTTTT. Its translation: CASSFPGQGNTGELFF.

This clone has a handful of counts. For the CDR3, the DNA is TGTGCCATCAGATCCTACCGGACAGGGAACGGCTACACCTTC. It specifies CAIRSYRTGNGYTF. The chain has TRBV10-3 and TRBJ1-2, with 8 bases aligning to TRBD1. The V gene's germline CDR1 is ENHRY and CDR2 SYGVKD. CDR3 length: 14 residues. With 6 bases clipped from V and 8 bases from J, the junction kept 11 bases outside the gene matches.

This rearrangement joins TRBV5-5 to TRBJ1-2; TRBD1 matches at 7 bases. After removal of 1 base from V and 4 bases from J, the junction contained 13 bases not matched to a gene. CDR1 is SGHKS, CDR2 YYEKEE, per germline (reference sequence). CDR3 length equals 17 residues. The CDR3 DNA reads TGTGCCAGCAGCTTGAGACAGGGTTGGACAGATCGCTATGGCTACACCTTC. This translates into CASSLRQGWTDRYGYTF.

The chain employs TRBV4-1 and TRBJ2-6; 7 nucleotides line up with TRBD1. Trimming removed 4 bases from V and 0 bases from J; junction bases left unmatched: 3. The V gene's germline CDR1 is MGHRA and CDR2 YSYEKL. The CDR3 length is 16 residues. CDR3 sequence (DNA): TGCGCCAGCAGCCGGGGACAGCCCTCTGGGGCCAACGTCCTGACTTTC. Translated, it gives CASSRGQPSGANVLTF.

The chain combines TRBV11-3 with TRBJ2-1; TRBD2 aligns across 7 bases. The CDR3 contains 16 residues. V lost 5 bases to trimming and J lost 4 bases; unmatched junction nucleotides: 11. Germline CDR1 and CDR2: SGHNT and YENEEA. CDR3 loop: CASSTGGSGPYNEQFF. CDR3 nucleotide sequence: TGTGCCAGCAGCACCGGGGGGAGCGGCCCGTACAATGAGCAGTTCTTC.

The chain employs TRBV9 and TRBJ1-5; TRBD1 might be the D (6 bases). V was trimmed by 3 bases and J by 3 bases, leaving 13 bases between them. CDR1 SGDLS and CDR2 YYNGEE come from the germline V gene. This CDR3 comprises 15 residues. CDR3 sequence: CASSGGTSPNQPQHF. The CDR3 bases are TGTGCCAGCAGCGGGGGGACATCCCCCAATCAGCCCCAGCATTTT.

The chain joins TRBV7-2 to TRBJ1-1; D uncertain. The CDR3 runs 14 residues. V lost 5 bases to trimming and J lost 4 bases, with 14 bases between them. CDR1 and CDR2 from the germline V gene are SGHTA and FQGNSA. The CDR3 region has the DNA TGTGCCAGCAGCCCCCTTTATGGAGGCACTGAAGCTTTCTTT. It specifies CASSPLYGGTEAFF.

The chain couples TRBV4-1 to TRBJ2-1; D perhaps matches TRBD1 (6 bases). Trimming pared 7 bases from V and 6 bases from J, leaving 16 bases between. Germline lookup yields CDR1 MGHRA and CDR2 YSYEKL. The CDR3 has 14 residues. CDR3 residues: CASTLRGNSNEQFF. The DNA for the CDR3 is TGCGCCAGCACTCTCAGGGGAAATTCCAATGAGCAGTTCTTC.